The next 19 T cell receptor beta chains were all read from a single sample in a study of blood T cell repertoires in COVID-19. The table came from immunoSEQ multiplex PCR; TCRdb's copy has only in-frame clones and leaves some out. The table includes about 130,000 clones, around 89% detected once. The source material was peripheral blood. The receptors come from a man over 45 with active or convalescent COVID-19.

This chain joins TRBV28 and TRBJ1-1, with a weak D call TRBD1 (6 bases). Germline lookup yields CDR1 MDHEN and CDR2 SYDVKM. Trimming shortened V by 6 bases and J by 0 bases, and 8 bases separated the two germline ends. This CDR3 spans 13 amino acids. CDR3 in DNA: TGTGCCAGCAGGGGGACACTGAACACTGAAGCTTTCTTT. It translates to CASRGTLNTEAFF.

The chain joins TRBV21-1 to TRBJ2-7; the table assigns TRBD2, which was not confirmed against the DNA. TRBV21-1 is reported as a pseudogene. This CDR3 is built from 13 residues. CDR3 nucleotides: TGTGCCAGCAGCAAAAGTAGCGGCTACGAGCAGTACTTC. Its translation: CASSKSSGYEQYF.

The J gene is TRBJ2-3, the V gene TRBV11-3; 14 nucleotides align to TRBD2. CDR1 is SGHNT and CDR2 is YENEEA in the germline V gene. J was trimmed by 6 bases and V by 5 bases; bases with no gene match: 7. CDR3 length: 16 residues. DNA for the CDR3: TGTGCCAGCAGCGCCGGGACTAGCGGGAGCGCGGATACGCAGTATTTT. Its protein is CASSAGTSGSADTQYF.

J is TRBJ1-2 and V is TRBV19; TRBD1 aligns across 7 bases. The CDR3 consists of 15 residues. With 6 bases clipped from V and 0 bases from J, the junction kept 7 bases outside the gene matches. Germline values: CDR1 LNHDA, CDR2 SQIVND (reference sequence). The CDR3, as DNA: TGTGCCAGTAGGAGACAGGGACCCTCTAACTATGGCTACACCTTC. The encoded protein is CASRRQGPSNYGYTF.

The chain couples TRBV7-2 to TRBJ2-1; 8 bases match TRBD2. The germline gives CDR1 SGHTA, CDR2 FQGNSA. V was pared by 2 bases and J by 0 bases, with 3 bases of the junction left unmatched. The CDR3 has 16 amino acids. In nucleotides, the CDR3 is TGTGCCAGCAGCTTAACTAGCGGACCCTCCTACAATGAGCAGTTCTTC. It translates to CASSLTSGPSYNEQFF.

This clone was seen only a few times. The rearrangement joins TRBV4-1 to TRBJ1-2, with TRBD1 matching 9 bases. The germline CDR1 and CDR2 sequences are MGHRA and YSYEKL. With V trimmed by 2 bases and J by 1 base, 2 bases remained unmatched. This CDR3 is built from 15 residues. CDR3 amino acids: CASSQLTGGNYGYTF. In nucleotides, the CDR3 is TGCGCCAGCAGCCAATTGACAGGGGGTAACTATGGCTACACCTTC.

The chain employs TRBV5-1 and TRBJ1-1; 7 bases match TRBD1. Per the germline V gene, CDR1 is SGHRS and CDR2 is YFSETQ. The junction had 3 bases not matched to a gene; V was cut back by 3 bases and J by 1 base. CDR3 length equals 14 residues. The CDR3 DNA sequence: TGCGCCAGCAGCTACAGGGGTGGGAACACTGAAGCTTTCTTT. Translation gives CASSYRGGNTEAFF.

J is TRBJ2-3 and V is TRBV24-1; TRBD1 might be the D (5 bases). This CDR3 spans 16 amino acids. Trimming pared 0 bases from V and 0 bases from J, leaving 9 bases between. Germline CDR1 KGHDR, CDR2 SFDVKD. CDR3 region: CATSDLDSLSTDTQYF. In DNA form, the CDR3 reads TGTGCCACCAGTGATTTGGACAGCCTGAGCACAGATACGCAGTATTTT.

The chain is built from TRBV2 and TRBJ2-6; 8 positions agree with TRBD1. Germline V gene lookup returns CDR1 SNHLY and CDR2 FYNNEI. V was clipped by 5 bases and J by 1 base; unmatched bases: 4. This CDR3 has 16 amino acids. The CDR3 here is CASSQDRVSGANVLTF. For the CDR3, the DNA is TGTGCCAGCAGTCAGGACAGGGTATCTGGGGCCAACGTCCTGACTTTC.

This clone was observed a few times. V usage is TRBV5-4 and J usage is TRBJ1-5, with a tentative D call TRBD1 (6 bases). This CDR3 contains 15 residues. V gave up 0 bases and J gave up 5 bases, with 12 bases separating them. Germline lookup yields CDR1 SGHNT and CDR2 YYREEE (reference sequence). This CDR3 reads CASSLGGTSDQPQHF. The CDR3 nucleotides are TGTGCCAGCAGCTTGGGTGGGACATCGGATCAGCCCCAGCATTTT.

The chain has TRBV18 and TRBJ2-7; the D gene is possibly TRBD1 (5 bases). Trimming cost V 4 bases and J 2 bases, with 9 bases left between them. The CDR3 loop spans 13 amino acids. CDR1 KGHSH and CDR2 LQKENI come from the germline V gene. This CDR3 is CASSQGHTYEQYF. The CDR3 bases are TGTGCCAGCTCACAAGGACACACCTACGAGCAGTACTTC.

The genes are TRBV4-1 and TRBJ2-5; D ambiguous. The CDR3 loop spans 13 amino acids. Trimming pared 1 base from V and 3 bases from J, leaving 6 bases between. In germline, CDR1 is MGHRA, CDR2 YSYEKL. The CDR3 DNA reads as TGCGCCAGCAGCCAAGTAGACAAAGAGACCCAGTACTTC. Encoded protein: CASSQVDKETQYF.

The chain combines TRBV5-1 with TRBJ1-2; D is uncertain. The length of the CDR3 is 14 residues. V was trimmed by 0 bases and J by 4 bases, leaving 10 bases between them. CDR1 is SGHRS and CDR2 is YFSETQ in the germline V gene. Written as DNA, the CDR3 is TGCGCCAGCAGCTTGGGGGCAGCCATCTATGGCTACACCTTC. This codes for CASSLGAAIYGYTF. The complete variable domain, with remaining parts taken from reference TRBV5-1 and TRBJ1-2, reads KAGVTQTPRYLIKTRGQQVTLSCSPISGHRSVSWYQQTPGQGLQFLFEYFSETQRNKGNFPGRFSGRQFSNSRSEMNVSTLELGDSALYLCASSLGAAIYGYTFGSGTRLTVV.

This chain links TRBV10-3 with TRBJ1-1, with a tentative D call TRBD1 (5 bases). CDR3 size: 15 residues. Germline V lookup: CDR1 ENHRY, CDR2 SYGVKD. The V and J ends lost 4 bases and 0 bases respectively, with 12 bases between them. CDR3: CAISGQTDLNTEAFF. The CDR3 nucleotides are TGTGCCATCAGTGGGCAGACAGATCTGAACACTGAAGCTTTCTTT.

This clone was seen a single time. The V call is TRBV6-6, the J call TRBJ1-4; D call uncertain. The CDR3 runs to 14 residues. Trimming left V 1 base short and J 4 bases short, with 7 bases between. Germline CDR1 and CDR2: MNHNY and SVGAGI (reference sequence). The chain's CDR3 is CASSYWQDNEKLFF. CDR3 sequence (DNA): TGTGCCAGCAGTTACTGGCAGGATAATGAAAAACTGTTTTTT.

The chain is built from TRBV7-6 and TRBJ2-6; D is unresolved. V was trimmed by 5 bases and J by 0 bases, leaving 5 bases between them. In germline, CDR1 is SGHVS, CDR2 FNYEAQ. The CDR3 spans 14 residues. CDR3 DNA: TGTGCCAGCAGCCAATTCTCTGGGGCCAACGTCCTGACTTTC. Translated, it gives CASSQFSGANVLTF. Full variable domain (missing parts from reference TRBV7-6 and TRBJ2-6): GAGVSQSPRYKVTKRGQDVALRCDPISGHVSLYWYRQALGQGPEFLTYFNYEAQQDKSGLPNDRFSAERPEGSISTLTIQRTEQRDSAMYRCASSQFSGANVLTFGAGSRLTVL.

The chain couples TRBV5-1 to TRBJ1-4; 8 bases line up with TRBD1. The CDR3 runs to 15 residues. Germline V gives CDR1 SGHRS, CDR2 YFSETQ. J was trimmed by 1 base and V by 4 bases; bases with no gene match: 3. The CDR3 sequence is CASSLGQGTNEKLFF. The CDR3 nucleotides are TGCGCCAGCAGCCTTGGACAGGGAACTAATGAAAAACTGTTTTTT.

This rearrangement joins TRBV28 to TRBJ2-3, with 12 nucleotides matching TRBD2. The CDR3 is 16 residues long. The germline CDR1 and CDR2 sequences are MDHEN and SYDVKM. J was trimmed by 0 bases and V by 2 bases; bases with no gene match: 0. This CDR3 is CASSLTSGRSTDTQYF. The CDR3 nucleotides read TGTGCCAGCAGTTTAACTAGCGGGAGGAGCACAGATACGCAGTATTTT. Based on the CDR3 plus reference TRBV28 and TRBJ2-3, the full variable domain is DVKVTQSSRYLVKRTGEKVFLECVQDMDHENMFWYRQDPGLGLRLIYFSYDVKMKEKGDIPEGYSVSREKKERFSLILESASTNQTSMYLCASSLTSGRSTDTQYFGPGTRLTVL.

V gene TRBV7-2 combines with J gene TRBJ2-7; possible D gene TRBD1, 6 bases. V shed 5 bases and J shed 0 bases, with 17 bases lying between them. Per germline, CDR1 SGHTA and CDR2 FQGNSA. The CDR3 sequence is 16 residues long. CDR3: CASSPRPGTPSYEQYF. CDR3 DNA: TGTGCCAGCAGCCCCCGCCCCGGGACACCCTCCTACGAGCAGTACTTC.